The 13 T cell receptor beta chains presented below share a single source sample, sequenced in a study of T cells in Graves' hyperthyroidism and ophthalmopathy (dated by TCRdb to between 2017 and 2020). Library construction relied on multiplex PCR. Sequencing was performed on an Illumina HiSeq 2000. Amplification of TCR beta CDR3 regions was carried out from RNA transcripts. For the first round of RT-PCR on the TCR CDR3, the HTBI primer set was used together with the Qiagen OneStep RT-PCR kit. TCRdb handled the public reads itself, with Q25 trimming in fastp and clone calling in MiXCR, and kept productive beta chains. Duplicate CDR3 protein sequences are folded into a single record with the most common DNA and genes. This sample holds 500,000 to 800,000 distinct CDR3 sequences; about 45% were observed only once. In total, the top ten clones hold roughly 6.5% of the sample. The sequenced sample was peripheral blood or thyroid tissue (not recorded which). The receptor source for this set is an adult man with Graves' disease, either hyperthyroidism or ophthalmopathy (not recorded which).

J is TRBJ1-1 and V is TRBV12-3 or TRBV12-4; a weak D match, TRBD1 (5 bases). The V end lost 2 bases, the J end lost 3 bases, and 22 bases lay between the germline ends. This CDR3 region has 18 residues. CDR3 DNA: TGTGCCAGCAGTTTAAGTTGGCCGAAGCGTCAGGGTGACACTGAAGCTTTCTTT. Amino acids: CASSLSWPKRQGDTEAFF.

The J gene is TRBJ1-6, the V gene TRBV7-9; 9 bases align to TRBD1. Germline CDR1 SEHNR, CDR2 FQNEAQ (reference sequence). V was pared by 7 bases and J by 9 bases, with 10 bases of the junction left unmatched. The CDR3 is 15 amino acids. Here the CDR3 reads CASNGGRQGGSPLHF. The CDR3 DNA reads TGTGCCAGCAACGGGGGGCGACAGGGGGGTTCACCCCTCCACTTT.

There are a few counts of this clonotype. The genes are TRBV12-5 and TRBJ1-1; D ambiguous. The V gene's germline CDR1 is LGHNT and CDR2 FRNRAP. Trimming shortened V by 6 bases and J by 3 bases, and 5 bases separated the two germline ends. The CDR3 is 11 residues long. The CDR3 here is CASGMYTEAFF. DNA of the CDR3: TGTGCTAGTGGAATGTACACTGAAGCTTTCTTT.

The J gene is TRBJ2-7, the V gene TRBV15; 12 nucleotides match TRBD1. CDR3 length equals 16 residues. J lost 6 bases, V lost 0 bases, and 6 bases had no gene match. From germline, CDR1 is LNHNV and CDR2 YYDKDF (reference sequence). The CDR3 is CATSRDLGTGGSEQYF. CDR3 sequence (DNA): TGTGCCACCAGCAGAGATCTCGGGACAGGGGGCAGCGAGCAGTACTTC.

This clonotype has a count of ten or more. V gene TRBV2 combines with J gene TRBJ1-5; D gene unclear. Deletions cut 4 bases from V and 1 base from J, with 8 bases between. This CDR3 contains 14 residues. The germline CDR1 and CDR2 sequences are SNHLY and FYNNEI. As DNA, the CDR3 is TGTGCCAGCAGTGGGGATTGGAGCAATCAGCCCCAGCATTTT. Translating it yields CASSGDWSNQPQHF.

This clonotype was detected a few times. The chain combines TRBV11-2 with TRBJ2-5; 8 bases match TRBD2. Germline V lookup: CDR1 SGHAT, CDR2 FQNNGV. V gave up 5 bases and J gave up 2 bases; unmatched junction bases: 10. This CDR3 has 16 residues. The CDR3 nucleotides are TGTGCCAGCAGCCTCTTAATCGGCGGGGGGCAAGAGACCCAGTACTTC. The encoded protein is CASSLLIGGGQETQYF.

This clonotype showed up just a few times. This sequence joins TRBV20-1 and TRBJ1-6, with no clear D. CDR3 size: 14 residues. Trimming shortened V by 3 bases and J by 9 bases, and 15 bases separated the two germline ends. Germline V CDR1 and CDR2: DFQATT, SNEGSKA (reference sequence). This CDR3 reads CSASGSILGSPLHF. As DNA, the CDR3 is TGCAGTGCTAGTGGGAGCATCTTGGGTTCACCCCTCCACTTT.

This clonotype was observed many times. The V call is TRBV7-8, the J call TRBJ1-2; tentative D call: TRBD1 (5 bases). Germline CDR1 and CDR2: SGHVS and FQNEAQ. Trimming left V 6 bases short and J 7 bases short, with 15 bases between. This CDR3 spans 13 amino acids. The CDR3, as DNA: TGTGCCAGCAGGGACGGGGGAGTACTTGGCTACACCTTC. Translating it yields CASRDGGVLGYTF.

This clonotype was seen ten or more times. The V and J genes are TRBV24-1 and TRBJ1-5; 10 bases match TRBD1. CDR3 length: 15 amino acids. V shed 3 bases and J 4 bases; nucleotides not matched to a gene: 2. Germline CDR1 and CDR2: KGHDR and SFDVKD. For the CDR3, the DNA is TGTGCCACCAGTGATCCGGGACAGGGGAATCAGCCCCAGCATTTT. This translates into CATSDPGQGNQPQHF.

This clonotype has a handful of counts. The genes are TRBV11-2 and TRBJ1-5; D is undetermined. The CDR3 consists of 14 residues. V lost 11 bases and J 0 bases, leaving 14 bases between the germline ends. From germline, CDR1 is SGHAT and CDR2 FQNNGV. In nucleotides, the CDR3 is TGTGCCGACCCGAACCGGGATAGCAATCAGCCCCAGCATTTT. Protein sequence: CADPNRDSNQPQHF.

This clonotype has more than one count but fewer than ten. This rearrangement joins TRBV7-2 to TRBJ1-1; D unresolved. V was shortened by 6 bases and J by 3 bases, with 11 bases between the two germline ends. This CDR3 is built from 13 residues. Germline CDR1 reads SGHTA; CDR2 reads FQGNSA. CDR3 coding DNA: TGTGCCAGCAGTTTCTCCCTATACACTGAAGCTTTCTTT. Translating it yields CASSFSLYTEAFF. The entire variable domain, with the rest obtained from reference TRBV7-2 and TRBJ1-1, is as follows: GAGVSQSPSNKVTEKGKDVELRCDPISGHTALYWYRQSLGQGLEFLIYFQGNSAPDKSGLPSDRFSAERTGGSVSTLTIQRTQQEDSAVYLCASSFSLYTEAFFGQGTRLTVV.

Turning to this clonotype: This is likely a read error, given that the CDR3 carries no conserved phenylalanine or tryptophan at its end. The limits of the CDR3 on the DNA are not certain, so only TCRdb's listed CDR3 is given. CDR3 region: CASSLIGTS. The chain joins TRBV7-8 to TRBJ1-6. The CDR3 contains 9 residues when both ends are counted. Germline-derived CDR1 and CDR2 are SGHVS and FQNEAQ.

V usage is TRBV6-5 and J usage is TRBJ1-4, with D possibly being TRBD1 (5 bases). CDR3 length: 10 amino acids. Germline V gene lookup returns CDR1 MNHEY and CDR2 SVGAGI. Trimming took 4 bases from V and 11 from J, leaving 5 bases between them. The CDR3 DNA follows: TGTGCCAGCAGTTGGGGGAAACTGTTTTTT. It encodes CASSWGKLFF.